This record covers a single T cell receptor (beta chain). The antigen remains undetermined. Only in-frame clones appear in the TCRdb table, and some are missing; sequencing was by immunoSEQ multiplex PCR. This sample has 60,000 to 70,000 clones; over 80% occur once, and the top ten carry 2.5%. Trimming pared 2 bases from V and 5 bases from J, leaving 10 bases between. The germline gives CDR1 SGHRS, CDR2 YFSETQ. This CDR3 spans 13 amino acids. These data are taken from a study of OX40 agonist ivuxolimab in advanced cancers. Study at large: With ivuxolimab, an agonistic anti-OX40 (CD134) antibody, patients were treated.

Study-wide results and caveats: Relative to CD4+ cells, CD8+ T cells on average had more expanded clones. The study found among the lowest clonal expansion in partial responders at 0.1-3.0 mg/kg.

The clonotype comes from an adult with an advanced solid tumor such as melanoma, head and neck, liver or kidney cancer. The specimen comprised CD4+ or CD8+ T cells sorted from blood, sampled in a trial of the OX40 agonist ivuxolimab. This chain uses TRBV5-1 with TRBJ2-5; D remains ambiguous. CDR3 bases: TGCGCCAGCAGCTTTTCTGGTTCCGAGACCCAGTACTTC. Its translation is CASSFSGSETQYF.